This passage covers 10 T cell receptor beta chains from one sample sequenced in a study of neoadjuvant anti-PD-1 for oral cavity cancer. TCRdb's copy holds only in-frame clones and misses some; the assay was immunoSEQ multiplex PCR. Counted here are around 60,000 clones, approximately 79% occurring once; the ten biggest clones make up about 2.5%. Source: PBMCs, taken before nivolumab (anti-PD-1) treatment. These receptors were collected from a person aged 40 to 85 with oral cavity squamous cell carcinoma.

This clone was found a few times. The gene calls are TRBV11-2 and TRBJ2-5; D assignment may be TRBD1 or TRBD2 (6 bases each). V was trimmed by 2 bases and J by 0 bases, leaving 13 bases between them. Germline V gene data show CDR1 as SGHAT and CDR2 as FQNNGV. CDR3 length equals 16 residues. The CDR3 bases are TGTGCCAGCAGCTTAAGTGGGGGGCCCTACCAAGAGACCCAGTACTTC. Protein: CASSLSGGPYQETQYF.

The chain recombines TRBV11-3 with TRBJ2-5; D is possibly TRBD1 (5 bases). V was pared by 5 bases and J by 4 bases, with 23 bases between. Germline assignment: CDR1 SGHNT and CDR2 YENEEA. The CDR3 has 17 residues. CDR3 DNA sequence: TGTGCCAGCAGCCCCCGTCGGCCCCGAAGGGGAAGAGAGACCCAGTACTTC. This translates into CASSPRRPRRGRETQYF. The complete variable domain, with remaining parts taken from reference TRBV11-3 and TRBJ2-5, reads EAGVVQSPRYKIIEKKQPVAFWCNPISGHNTLYWYLQNLGQGPELLIRYENEEAVDDSQLPKDRFSAERLKGVDSTLKIQPAELGDSAVYLCASSPRRPRRGRETQYFGPGTRLLVL.

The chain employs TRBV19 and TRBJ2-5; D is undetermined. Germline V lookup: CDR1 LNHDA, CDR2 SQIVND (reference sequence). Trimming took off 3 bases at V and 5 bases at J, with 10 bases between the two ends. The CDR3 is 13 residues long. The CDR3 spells CASSIRHGETQYF. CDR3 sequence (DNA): TGTGCCAGTAGTATCCGACACGGGGAGACCCAGTACTTC.

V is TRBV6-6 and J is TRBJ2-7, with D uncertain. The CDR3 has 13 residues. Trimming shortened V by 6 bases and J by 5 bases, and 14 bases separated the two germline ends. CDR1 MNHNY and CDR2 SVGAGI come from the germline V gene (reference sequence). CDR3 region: CASSRRDRDEQYF. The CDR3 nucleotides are TGTGCCAGCAGCCGACGCGACCGCGACGAGCAGTACTTC.

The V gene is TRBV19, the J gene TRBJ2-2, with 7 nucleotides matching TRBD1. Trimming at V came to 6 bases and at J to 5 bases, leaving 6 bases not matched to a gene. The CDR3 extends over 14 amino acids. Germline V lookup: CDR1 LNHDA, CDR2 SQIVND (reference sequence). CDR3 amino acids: CASRRTGDTGELFF. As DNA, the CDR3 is TGTGCCAGTAGACGAACAGGGGATACCGGGGAGCTGTTTTTT.

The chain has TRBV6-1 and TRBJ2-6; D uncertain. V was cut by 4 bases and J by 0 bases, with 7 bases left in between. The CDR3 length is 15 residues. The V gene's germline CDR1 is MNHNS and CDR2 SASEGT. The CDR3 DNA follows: TGTGCCAGCAGTGCGGTGGGCTCTGGGGCCAACGTCCTGACTTTC. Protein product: CASSAVGSGANVLTF.

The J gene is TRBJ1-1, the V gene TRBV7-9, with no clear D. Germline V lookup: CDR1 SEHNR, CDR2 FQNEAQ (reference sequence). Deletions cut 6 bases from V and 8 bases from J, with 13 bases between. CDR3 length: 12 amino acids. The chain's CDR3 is CASSLGREEAFF. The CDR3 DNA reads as TGTGCCAGCAGTCTTGGACGCGAGGAAGCTTTCTTT.

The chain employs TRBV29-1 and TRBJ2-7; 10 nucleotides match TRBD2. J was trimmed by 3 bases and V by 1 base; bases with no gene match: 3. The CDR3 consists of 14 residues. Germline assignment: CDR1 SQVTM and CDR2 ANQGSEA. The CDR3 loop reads CSVEGIAGGYEQYF. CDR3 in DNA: TGCAGCGTTGAAGGGATAGCGGGAGGCTACGAGCAGTACTTC.

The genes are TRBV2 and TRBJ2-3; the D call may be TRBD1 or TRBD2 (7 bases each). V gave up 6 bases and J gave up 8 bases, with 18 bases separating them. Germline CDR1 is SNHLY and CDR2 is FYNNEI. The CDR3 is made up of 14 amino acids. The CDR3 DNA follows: TGTGCCAGCAGAGCGGGACAGCCCCAGGGTACGCAGTATTTT. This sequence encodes CASRAGQPQGTQYF.

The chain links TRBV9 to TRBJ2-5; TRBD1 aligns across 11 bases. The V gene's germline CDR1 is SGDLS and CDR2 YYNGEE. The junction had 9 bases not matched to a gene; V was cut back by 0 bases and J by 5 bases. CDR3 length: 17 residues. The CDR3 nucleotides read TGTGCCAGCAGCGTAGGGGTTCGGACAGGGGGCCTGGAGACCCAGTACTTC. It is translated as CASSVGVRTGGLETQYF.